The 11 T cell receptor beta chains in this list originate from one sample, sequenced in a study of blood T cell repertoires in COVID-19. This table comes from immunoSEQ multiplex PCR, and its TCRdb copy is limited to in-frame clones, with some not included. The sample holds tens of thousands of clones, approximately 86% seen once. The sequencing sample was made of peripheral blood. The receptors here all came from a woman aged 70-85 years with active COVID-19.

CDR3 DNA sequence: TGTGCCAGCAGTTCACCCGGTCGTGAGCGGGTCCTCTACGAGCAGTACTTC. Translated, it gives CASSSPGRERVLYEQYF. The V gene is TRBV28, the J gene TRBJ2-7; a possible D gene is TRBD2 (6 bases). The CDR3 consists of 17 residues. V lost 4 bases and J 3 bases, leaving 22 bases between the germline ends. Per germline, CDR1 MDHEN and CDR2 SYDVKM.

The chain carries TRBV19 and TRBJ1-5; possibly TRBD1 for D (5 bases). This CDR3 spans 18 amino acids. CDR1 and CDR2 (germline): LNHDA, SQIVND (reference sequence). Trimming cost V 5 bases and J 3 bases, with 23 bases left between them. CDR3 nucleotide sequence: TGTGCCAGTAGTCCTCGTGGAGGGGCTGGGGCATTCAATCAGCCCCAGCATTTT. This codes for CASSPRGGAGAFNQPQHF.

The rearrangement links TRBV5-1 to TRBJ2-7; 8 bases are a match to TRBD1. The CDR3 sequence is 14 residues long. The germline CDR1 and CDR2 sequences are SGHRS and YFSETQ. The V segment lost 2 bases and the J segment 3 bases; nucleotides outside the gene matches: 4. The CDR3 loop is CASSFGTGDYEQYF. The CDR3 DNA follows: TGCGCCAGCAGCTTTGGGACAGGAGACTACGAGCAGTACTTC.

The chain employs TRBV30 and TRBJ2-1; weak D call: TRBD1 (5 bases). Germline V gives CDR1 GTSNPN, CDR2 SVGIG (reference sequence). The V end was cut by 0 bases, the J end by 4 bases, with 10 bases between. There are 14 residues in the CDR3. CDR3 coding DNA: TGTGCCTGGAGTGTTTCGACAGTTTACAATGAGCAGTTCTTC. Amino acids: CAWSVSTVYNEQFF. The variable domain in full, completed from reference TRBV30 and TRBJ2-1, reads SQTIHQWPATLVQPVGSPLSLECTVEGTSNPNLYWYRQAAGRGLQLLFYSVGIGQISSEVPQNLSASRPQDRQFILSSKKLLLSDSGFYLCAWSVSTVYNEQFFGPGTRLTVL.

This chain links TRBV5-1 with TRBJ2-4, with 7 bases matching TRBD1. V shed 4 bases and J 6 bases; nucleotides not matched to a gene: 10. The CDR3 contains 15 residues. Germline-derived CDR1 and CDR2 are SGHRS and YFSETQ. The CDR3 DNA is TGCGCCAGCAGCCGGAGTGGACAGGCCTTAAACATTCAGTACTTC. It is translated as CASSRSGQALNIQYF.

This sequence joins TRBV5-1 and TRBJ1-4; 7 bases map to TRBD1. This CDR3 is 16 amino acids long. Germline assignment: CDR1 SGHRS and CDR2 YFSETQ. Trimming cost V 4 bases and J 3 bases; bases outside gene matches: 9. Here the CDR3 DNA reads TGCGCCAGCAGCCCCAGACAGGGCTGGGCTAATGAAAAACTGTTTTTT. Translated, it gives CASSPRQGWANEKLFF.

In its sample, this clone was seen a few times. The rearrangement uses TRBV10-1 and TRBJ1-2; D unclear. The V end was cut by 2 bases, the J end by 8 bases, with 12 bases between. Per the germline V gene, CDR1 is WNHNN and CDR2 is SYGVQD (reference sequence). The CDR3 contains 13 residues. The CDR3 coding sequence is TGCGCCAGCAGTGAGCGGACGGACTTCGGCTACACCTTC. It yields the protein CASSERTDFGYTF.

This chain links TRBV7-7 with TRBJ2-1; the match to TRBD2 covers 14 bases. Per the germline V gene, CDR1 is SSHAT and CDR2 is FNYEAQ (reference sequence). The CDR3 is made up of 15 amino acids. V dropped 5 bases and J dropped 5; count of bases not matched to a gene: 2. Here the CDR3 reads CASSPGLAGDNEQFF. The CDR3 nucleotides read TGTGCCAGCAGCCCGGGACTAGCGGGAGACAATGAGCAGTTCTTC.

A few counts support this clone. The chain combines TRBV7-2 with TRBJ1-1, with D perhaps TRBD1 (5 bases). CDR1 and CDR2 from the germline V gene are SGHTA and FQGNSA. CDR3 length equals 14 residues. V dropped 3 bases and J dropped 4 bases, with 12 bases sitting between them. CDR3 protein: CASSLSWRGTEAFF. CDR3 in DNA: TGTGCCAGCAGCTTGTCATGGAGGGGCACTGAAGCTTTCTTT.

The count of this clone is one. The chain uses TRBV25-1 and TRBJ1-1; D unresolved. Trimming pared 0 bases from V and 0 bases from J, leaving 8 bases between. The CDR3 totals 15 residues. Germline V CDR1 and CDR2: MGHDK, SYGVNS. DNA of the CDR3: TGTGCCAGCAGTGAATACCCAGGCATGAACACTGAAGCTTTCTTT. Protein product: CASSEYPGMNTEAFF.

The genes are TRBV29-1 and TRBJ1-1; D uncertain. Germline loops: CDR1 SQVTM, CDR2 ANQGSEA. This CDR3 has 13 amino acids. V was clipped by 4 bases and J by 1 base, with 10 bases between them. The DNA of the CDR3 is TGCAGCGTTGGAGGCTCTGGGAACACTGAAGCTTTCTTT. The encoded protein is CSVGGSGNTEAFF.